One sample yielded the 32 T cell receptor beta chains listed below, sequenced in a study of shared clonotypes between healthy human individuals. Profiling relied on immunoSEQ multiplex PCR, and the TCRdb table lists in-frame clones only, not all of them. Of almost 700,000 clones detected, roughly 94% appear once; the ten largest clones hold approximately 24%. CD45RO-negative CD8 cells positively selected for CCR7 made up the naive population, which excluded terminally differentiated effector memory CD45RA+ cells. The specimen was naive CD8+ T cells sorted from blood. These receptors were collected from a man younger than 45 in good health.

The V call is TRBV11-1, the J call TRBJ2-1, with 7 bases identical to TRBD2. Germline loops: CDR1 SGHAT, CDR2 FQDESV (reference sequence). The CDR3 is 14 residues long. J was trimmed by 7 bases and V by 4 bases; bases with no gene match: 7. The CDR3 bases are TGTGCCAGCAGCTCTTGGCGGGAGTTTAATGAGCAGTTCTTC. Translating it yields CASSSWREFNEQFF. The full variable domain, completed using reference TRBV11-1 and TRBJ2-1, is EAEVAQSPRYKITEKSQAVAFWCDPISGHATLYWYRQILGQGPELLVQFQDESVVDDSQLPKDRFSAERLKGVDSTLKIQPAELGDSAMYLCASSSWREFNEQFFGPGTRLTVL.

The genes are TRBV28 and TRBJ1-2; D not resolved. The germline CDR1 and CDR2 sequences are MDHEN and SYDVKM. This CDR3 is built from 13 residues. V lost 1 base and J lost 3, with 6 bases in between. CDR3 sequence (DNA): TGTGCCAGCAGTTTATTCGGGGACTATGGCTACACCTTC. Its translation: CASSLFGDYGYTF.

CDR3 protein: CASSSTSGPMEVDEQFF. CDR3 coding DNA: TGTGCCAGCAGCTCCACTAGCGGCCCCATGGAGGTCGATGAGCAGTTCTTC. V usage is TRBV7-6 and J usage is TRBJ2-1; 8 positions agree with TRBD2. V shed 4 bases, J shed 8 bases, and the junction held 16 bases outside the gene matches. Germline CDR1 reads SGHVS; CDR2 reads FNYEAQ. The CDR3 contains 17 residues.

The sample holds one count of this clone. The rearrangement uses TRBV27 and TRBJ2-1, with D tentatively TRBD2 (5 bases). This CDR3 has 14 residues. Per the germline V gene, CDR1 is MNHEY and CDR2 is SMNVEV (reference sequence). Trimming shortened V by 2 bases and J by 8 bases, and 13 bases separated the two germline ends. CDR3: CASSLLGGADEQFF. CDR3 bases: TGTGCCAGCAGTTTACTAGGAGGTGCTGATGAGCAGTTCTTC.

The rearrangement links TRBV19 to TRBJ1-5; weak D call: TRBD1 (5 bases). The CDR3 has 12 amino acids. Trimming pared 6 bases from V and 7 bases from J, leaving 10 bases between. Germline V lookup: CDR1 LNHDA, CDR2 SQIVND (reference sequence). The CDR3 DNA reads TGTGCCAGTAGGACAGATGGGCAGCCCCAGCATTTT. Amino acids: CASRTDGQPQHF.

The V gene is TRBV18, the J gene TRBJ2-4; 9 nucleotides align to TRBD1. Germline loops: CDR1 KGHSH, CDR2 LQKENI. There are 16 residues in the CDR3. J lost 2 bases, V lost 3 bases, and 5 bases had no gene match. This CDR3 reads CASSPGQGRTKNIQYF. The CDR3 bases are TGTGCCAGCTCACCCGGACAGGGGAGAACCAAAAACATTCAGTACTTC.

A note on this clone: Other DNA variants within this sample encode the same CDR3. The V gene is TRBV9, the J gene TRBJ2-7; no firm D call. The CDR3 has 12 residues. The germline V gene has CDR1 SGDLS and CDR2 YYNGEE. Trimming left V 0 bases short and J 5 bases short, with 6 bases between. This CDR3 reads CASSVDGDEQYF. Here the CDR3 DNA reads TGTGCCAGCAGCGTAGATGGGGACGAGCAGTACTTC. Using reference TRBV9 and TRBJ2-7 for the parts outside the CDR3, the full variable domain is DSGVTQTPKHLITATGQRVTLRCSPRSGDLSVYWYQQSLDQGLQFLIQYYNGEERAKGNILERFSAQQFPDLHSELNLSSLELGDSALYFCASSVDGDEQYFGPGTRLTVT.

This chain links TRBV5-1 with TRBJ2-5, with 12 positions matching TRBD2. Germline values: CDR1 SGHRS, CDR2 YFSETQ. The J segment lost 4 bases and the V segment lost 0 bases, leaving 4 bases of the junction unmatched. The CDR3 sequence is 16 residues long. DNA of the CDR3: TGCGCCAGCAGCTTGGCTCTAGCGGGAGGGGGAGAGACCCAGTACTTC. Its translation is CASSLALAGGGETQYF.

The V call is TRBV4-3, the J call TRBJ1-3; D is uncertain. Germline CDR1 and CDR2: LGHNA and YSLEER. Trimming took 0 bases from V and 0 from J, leaving 9 bases between them. The CDR3 runs to 16 residues. CDR3 region: CASSQDPTSSGNTIYF. The CDR3 coding sequence is TGCGCCAGCAGCCAAGATCCGACTAGCTCTGGAAACACCATATATTTT.

Points on this clone: Other DNA sequences of this sample code for an identical CDR3. This rearrangement joins TRBV5-1 to TRBJ2-7; the match to TRBD1 covers 7 bases. After removal of 3 bases from V and 3 bases from J, the junction contained 3 bases not matched to a gene. There are 13 residues in the CDR3. The germline V gene encodes CDR1 SGHRS and CDR2 YFSETQ. CDR3 nucleotide sequence: TGCGCCAGCAGCTCCGGGGACAGCTACGAGCAGTACTTC. This encodes CASSSGDSYEQYF.

The rearrangement joins TRBV7-9 to TRBJ1-1, with 11 bases fitting TRBD1. Germline CDR1 and CDR2: SEHNR and FQNEAQ (reference sequence). The CDR3 runs 16 residues. J was trimmed by 0 bases and V by 4 bases; bases with no gene match: 4. The CDR3 DNA reads as TGTGCCAGCAGCTCGTGGACAGGGGGCATGAACACTGAAGCTTTCTTT. Amino acids: CASSSWTGGMNTEAFF.

V gene TRBV9 combines with J gene TRBJ2-3; tentatively, D is TRBD2 (6 bases). The CDR3 sequence is 15 residues long. V lost 3 bases and J lost 5, with 16 bases in between. Germline V gives CDR1 SGDLS, CDR2 YYNGEE. Here the CDR3 DNA reads TGTGCCAGCAGCGCCGCTGGGAGGTGGGGAGATACGCAGTATTTT. Translated, it gives CASSAAGRWGDTQYF.

The V gene is TRBV7-4, the J gene TRBJ2-2; D is uncertain. Trimming removed 5 bases at V and 3 bases at J, with 7 bases between. Germline CDR1 SGHVT, CDR2 SQSDAQ. There are 13 residues in the CDR3. DNA of the CDR3: TGTGCCAGCAGCGAACCCTACACCGGGGAGCTGTTTTTT. Translating gives CASSEPYTGELFF.

The genes are TRBV4-1 and TRBJ1-2; 8 bases match TRBD1. This CDR3 contains 14 residues. CDR1 and CDR2 (germline): MGHRA, YSYEKL. Germline trimming cut 4 bases from V and 8 bases from J; bases unmatched to any gene: 9. CDR3 DNA: TGCGCCAGCAGCCTGGCCCAGGGGGCAGGAGGCTACACCTTC. Residues: CASSLAQGAGGYTF.

This rearrangement joins TRBV19 to TRBJ2-7; a weak D match, TRBD1 (6 bases). The V gene's germline CDR1 is LNHDA and CDR2 SQIVND (reference sequence). This CDR3 is 13 amino acids long. V lost 1 base to trimming and J lost 5 bases, with 9 bases between them. The CDR3 sequence: CASSIVAGDEQYF. The CDR3, as DNA: TGTGCCAGTAGTATAGTCGCAGGGGACGAGCAGTACTTC. Using reference TRBV19 and TRBJ2-7 for the parts outside the CDR3, the full variable domain is DGGITQSPKYLFRKEGQNVTLSCEQNLNHDAMYWYRQDPGQGLRLIYYSQIVNDFQKGDIAEGYSVSREKKESFPLTVTSAQKNPTAFYLCASSIVAGDEQYFGPGTRLTVT.

CDR3 DNA sequence: TGCGCCAGCAGCGGACTAGCACCGACCTACGAGCAGTACTTC. It encodes CASSGLAPTYEQYF. The J gene is TRBJ2-7, the V gene TRBV5-1; 8 bases match TRBD2. Looked up from germline, CDR1 is SGHRS and CDR2 is YFSETQ. The trim removed 4 bases at V and 2 bases at J, leaving 5 bases unmatched. The length of the CDR3 is 14 residues.

The chain employs TRBV7-6 and TRBJ2-7; D is uncertain. This CDR3 has 13 residues. Trimming removed 1 base from V and 2 bases from J, with 6 bases in between. Germline CDR1 SGHVS, CDR2 FNYEAQ. For the CDR3, the DNA is TGTGCCAGCAGCTTAGGGTACACCTACGAGCAGTACTTC. Protein: CASSLGYTYEQYF. The whole variable domain, remainder taken from reference TRBV7-6 and TRBJ2-7, is GAGVSQSPRYKVTKRGQDVALRCDPISGHVSLYWYRQALGQGPEFLTYFNYEAQQDKSGLPNDRFSAERPEGSISTLTIQRTEQRDSAMYRCASSLGYTYEQYFGPGTRLTVT.

The chain recombines TRBV27 with TRBJ1-5, with D unclear. Per germline, CDR1 MNHEY and CDR2 SMNVEV (reference sequence). The CDR3 is made up of 15 amino acids. Trimming pared 5 bases from V and 1 base from J, leaving 12 bases between. CDR3 amino acids: CASSRGIPSNQPQHF. In DNA form, the CDR3 reads TGTGCCAGCAGTCGGGGTATTCCGAGCAATCAGCCCCAGCATTTT.

This chain connects TRBV15 to TRBJ1-5, with D possibly TRBD1 on 6 matching bases. V was pared by 1 base and J by 5 bases, with 12 bases between. In germline, CDR1 is LNHNV, CDR2 YYDKDF (reference sequence). CDR3 length: 15 amino acids. CDR3 region: CATSRGSAGDQPQHF. For the CDR3, the DNA is TGTGCCACCAGCAGAGGATCGGCAGGGGATCAGCCCCAGCATTTT.

The sample holds one count of this clone. The V call is TRBV7-2, the J call TRBJ2-1; 7 bases align to TRBD2. The germline V gene has CDR1 SGHTA and CDR2 FQGNSA. The CDR3 spans 16 residues. J lost 4 bases, V lost 6 bases, and 12 bases had no gene match. CDR3 bases: TGTGCCAGCAGTTCGCAAACTAGCGAGGGATACAATGAGCAGTTCTTC. Amino acid sequence: CASSSQTSEGYNEQFF.

V and J are TRBV6-6 and TRBJ2-5; the match to TRBD1 covers 7 bases. Germline V CDR1 and CDR2: MNHNY, SVGAGI (reference sequence). The J segment lost 4 bases and the V segment lost 2 bases, leaving 10 bases of the junction unmatched. The CDR3 is 16 amino acids. The CDR3 region has the DNA TGTGCCAGCAGTTACATTGCGTCAGGGGGTGCAGAGACCCAGTACTTC. Its translation: CASSYIASGGAETQYF.

J is TRBJ2-2 and V is TRBV27; unclear D gene. The CDR3 is 14 residues long. Germline V CDR1 and CDR2: MNHEY, SMNVEV (reference sequence). V shed 1 base and J shed 5 bases, with 8 bases lying between them. The CDR3 DNA reads as TGTGCCAGCAGTTTATATTCATTAACCGGGGAGCTGTTTTTT. Translated, it gives CASSLYSLTGELFF.

The chain has TRBV2 and TRBJ2-1; TRBD2 matches 10 bases. The V and J ends lost 9 bases and 9 bases, in that order; junction bases with no gene match: 26. Germline CDR1 SNHLY, CDR2 FYNNEI. The CDR3 spans 19 residues. The CDR3 DNA sequence: TGTGCCAGGGCGGCAAGGGGCAGGGTGGGGAGCGGGAGGGATGGTGAGCAGTTCTTC. This codes for CARAARGRVGSGRDGEQFF.

The V and J genes are TRBV11-1 and TRBJ2-7, with TRBD1 matching over 7 bases. This CDR3 has 15 residues. V lost 5 bases, J lost 3 bases, and 10 bases stayed unmatched. CDR1 SGHAT and CDR2 FQDESV come from the germline V gene (reference sequence). CDR3 in DNA: TGTGCCAGCAGCCTATGGACAGGTGAAAACTACGAGCAGTACTTC. This translates into CASSLWTGENYEQYF.

The chain employs TRBV6-5 and TRBJ2-7, with 7 bases aligning to TRBD1. Germline lookup yields CDR1 MNHEY and CDR2 SVGAGI. The CDR3 is made up of 14 amino acids. V gave up 6 bases and J gave up 2 bases; unmatched junction bases: 7. DNA of the CDR3: TGTGCCAGCAGCTTCCTCGGGACAGCCTACGAGCAGTACTTC. The encoded protein is CASSFLGTAYEQYF.

The genes are TRBV5-4 and TRBJ1-1; 7 bases are a match to TRBD1. The CDR3 totals 13 residues. CDR1 and CDR2 from the germline V gene are SGHNT and YYREEE (reference sequence). V lost 0 bases, J lost 7 bases, and 3 bases stayed unmatched. The CDR3 DNA reads TGTGCCAGCAGCTTGGAACAGGGGCTTGAAGCTTTCTTT. Translating gives CASSLEQGLEAFF.

The rearrangement joins TRBV4-1 to TRBJ1-1; 7 bases fit TRBD1. V trimming: 4 bases; J trimming: 6 bases; junction bases outside the gene matches: 20. This CDR3 comprises 18 residues. Germline assignment: CDR1 MGHRA and CDR2 YSYEKL. CDR3 bases: TGCGCCAGCAGCCTAGTCACAACAGGGATCGGTGACAGGGCTGAAGCTTTCTTT. Translating it yields CASSLVTTGIGDRAEAFF.

This clone has just one count. The chain recombines TRBV11-2 with TRBJ2-5, with a possible D match to TRBD1 (5 bases). The CDR3 is made up of 15 amino acids. CDR1 is SGHAT, CDR2 FQNNGV, per germline. V was clipped by 5 bases and J by 2 bases, with 15 bases between them. The CDR3: CASSGIDSHQETQYF. CDR3 coding DNA: TGTGCCAGCAGCGGAATAGACAGTCATCAAGAGACCCAGTACTTC.

The J gene is TRBJ2-7, the V gene TRBV19, with 7 bases aligning to TRBD1. The germline CDR1 and CDR2 sequences are LNHDA and SQIVND (reference sequence). J lost 0 bases, V lost 4 bases, and 9 bases had no gene match. CDR3 length equals 16 residues. CDR3 nucleotide sequence: TGTGCCAGTAGTACCGTTCAGGGGACAGACTCCTACGAGCAGTACTTC. Encoded protein: CASSTVQGTDSYEQYF. The variable domain in full, completed from reference TRBV19 and TRBJ2-7, reads DGGITQSPKYLFRKEGQNVTLSCEQNLNHDAMYWYRQDPGQGLRLIYYSQIVNDFQKGDIAEGYSVSREKKESFPLTVTSAQKNPTAFYLCASSTVQGTDSYEQYFGPGTRLTVT.

With regard to this clone: In the same sample, other DNA sequences code for this CDR3. J is TRBJ2-1 and V is TRBV13; weak D call: TRBD2 (7 bases). Trimming took off 5 bases at V and 3 bases at J, with 11 bases between the two ends. From germline, CDR1 is PRHDT and CDR2 FYEKMQ (reference sequence). The CDR3 runs to 14 residues. The DNA for the CDR3 is TGTGCCAGCAGCCTGAGGGGGGGCTACAATGAGCAGTTCTTC. The encoded protein is CASSLRGGYNEQFF.

V usage is TRBV27 and J usage is TRBJ2-7; TRBD2 matches at 8 bases. The assigned J gene may be wrong: the sequence end matches TRBJ2-1 better. The CDR3 sequence is 16 residues long. The germline V gene has CDR1 MNHEY and CDR2 SMNVEV (reference sequence). The CDR3 region has the DNA TGTGCCAGCAGTTTAGCAGCGGGAGCTATCTACAATGAGCAGTTCTTC. Encoded protein: CASSLAAGAIYNEQFF.

The V gene is TRBV19, the J gene TRBJ2-7, with 9 bases matching TRBD1. The J segment lost 3 bases and the V segment lost 3 bases, leaving 9 bases of the junction unmatched. Looked up from germline, CDR1 is LNHDA and CDR2 is SQIVND (reference sequence). CDR3 size: 16 residues. Here the CDR3 reads CASSISSGQGDYEQYF. CDR3 sequence (DNA): TGTGCCAGTAGTATTTCATCGGGACAGGGCGACTACGAGCAGTACTTC. The entire variable domain, with the rest obtained from reference TRBV19 and TRBJ2-7, is as follows: DGGITQSPKYLFRKEGQNVTLSCEQNLNHDAMYWYRQDPGQGLRLIYYSQIVNDFQKGDIAEGYSVSREKKESFPLTVTSAQKNPTAFYLCASSISSGQGDYEQYFGPGTRLTVT.